This TCR beta chain was captured in a study of technical replicates of blood from a handful of donors. V lost 2 bases to trimming and J lost 10 bases; unmatched junction nucleotides: 3. The germline CDR1 and CDR2 sequences are SSHAT and FNYEAQ (reference sequence). The CDR3 is 13 residues long. The sample holds a few counts of this clone. Produced via immunoSEQ multiplex PCR; TCRdb's table is partial and in-frame only. The data hold about 58,000 clones, with approximately 94% observed a single time. This receptor was identified in a human donor in good health. Some clones in this sample may be carry-over from other donors' samples. The sequenced sample consisted of PBMCs. V usage is TRBV7-7 and J usage is TRBJ2-3; 10 nucleotides line up with TRBD2. The CDR3 DNA reads TGTGCCAGCAGCTTATCCGGGACTAGCGCGCAGTATTTT. Encoded protein: CASSLSGTSAQYF.